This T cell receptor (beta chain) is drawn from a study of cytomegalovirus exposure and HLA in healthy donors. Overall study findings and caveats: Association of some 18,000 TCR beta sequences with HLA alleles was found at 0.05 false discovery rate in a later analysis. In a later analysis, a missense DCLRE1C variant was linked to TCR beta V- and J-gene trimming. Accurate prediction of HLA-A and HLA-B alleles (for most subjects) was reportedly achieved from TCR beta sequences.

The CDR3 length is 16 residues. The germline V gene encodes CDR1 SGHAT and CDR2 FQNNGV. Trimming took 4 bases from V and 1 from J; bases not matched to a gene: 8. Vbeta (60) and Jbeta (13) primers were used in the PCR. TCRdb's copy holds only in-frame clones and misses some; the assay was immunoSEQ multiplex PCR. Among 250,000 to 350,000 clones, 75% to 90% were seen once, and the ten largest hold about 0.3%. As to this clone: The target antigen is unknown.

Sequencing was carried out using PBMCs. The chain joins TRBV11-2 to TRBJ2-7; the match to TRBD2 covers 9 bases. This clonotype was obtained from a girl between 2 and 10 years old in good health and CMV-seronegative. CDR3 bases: TGTGCCAGCAGCTCAGGCAATAGCGGGGGTTCCTACGAGCAGTACTTC. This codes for CASSSGNSGGSYEQYF.